Following are 13 T cell receptor beta chains from one sample sequenced in a study of post-analysis software for immune sequencing data. For these TCRs, the target antigens are not known. Study findings and constraints: About 5 TRBV segments occurring more often in patients than controls included TRBV5-6, TRBV5-1 and TRBV20-1.

Included in the TCR beta cDNA libraries were unique molecular identifiers. Each CDR3 protein gets one entry after TCRdb re-called the PCR reads with MiXCR. The sample shows about half a million distinct CDR3 sequences, under 40% of them seen only once. The sequenced sample was blood. The source is a girl under 18 with multiple sclerosis.

This clonotype has more than one count but fewer than ten. The rearrangement joins TRBV20-1 to TRBJ2-5; maybe TRBD2 (5 bases). The CDR3 has 13 amino acids. V was cut by 4 bases and J by 0 bases, with 9 bases left in between. Germline V CDR1 and CDR2: DFQATT, SNEGSKA (reference sequence). In nucleotides, the CDR3 is TGCAGTGCTATAACGGGAAACCAAGAGACCCAGTACTTC. This translates into CSAITGNQETQYF.

The chain links TRBV10-3 to TRBJ1-2, with D perhaps matching TRBD1 (5 bases). V gave up 2 bases and J gave up 4 bases, with 5 bases separating them. Germline CDR1 and CDR2: ENHRY and SYGVKD. This CDR3 region has 12 residues. The CDR3 loop reads CAISETGYGYTF. The CDR3 DNA reads as TGTGCCATCAGTGAGACAGGCTATGGCTACACCTTC.

This chain connects TRBV6-5 to TRBJ2-7; the D gene is possibly TRBD2 (5 bases). This CDR3 region has 16 residues. V gave up 0 bases and J gave up 10 bases, with 22 bases separating them. Germline loops: CDR1 MNHEY, CDR2 SVGAGI. The CDR3 nucleotides read TGTGCCAGCAGTTACTCGAGTAGTAGACGCGCGGGTGCCCAGTACTTC. Its protein product is CASSYSSSRRAGAQYF.

This clonotype was counted between two and nine times. V usage is TRBV14 and J usage is TRBJ2-7, with a weak D call TRBD2 (7 bases). With 4 bases removed from V and 2 bases from J, the gap between germline ends came to 24 bases. Germline values: CDR1 SGHDN, CDR2 FVKESK. There are 18 residues in the CDR3. The CDR3 sequence is CASSPLGRGARSPYEQYF. The CDR3 region has the DNA TGTGCCAGCAGCCCCCTCGGTCGGGGGGCGAGGAGCCCCTACGAGCAGTACTTC.

The J gene is TRBJ2-3, the V gene TRBV7-9; the D gene could be TRBD1 or TRBD2 (5 bases each). V lost 5 bases and J 0 bases, leaving 27 bases between the germline ends. The CDR3 contains 20 residues. The germline V gene has CDR1 SEHNR and CDR2 FQNEAQ (reference sequence). The CDR3 DNA sequence: TGTGCCAGCAGCCTGCCCGTGACACCTCGAGGGGATCCTAGCACAGATACGCAGTATTTT. This encodes CASSLPVTPRGDPSTDTQYF.

The chain recombines TRBV21-1 with TRBJ1-5; the D call TRBD1 from the table was never checked on the DNA. TRBV21-1 constitutes a pseudogene. The CDR3 sequence is 10 residues long. The CDR3 DNA is TGTGCCAGCGAGGGGGTGGCCCAGCATTTT. This gives the protein CASEGVAQHF.

In its sample, this clonotype was seen a few times. The chain links TRBV11-2 to TRBJ1-6; D is unresolved. Germline lookup yields CDR1 SGHAT and CDR2 FQNNGV. V dropped 1 base and J dropped 7 bases, with 5 bases sitting between them. This CDR3 spans 13 amino acids. DNA for the CDR3: TGTGCCAGCAGCTTAGTTGGGAATTCACCCCTCCACTTT. Residues: CASSLVGNSPLHF.

The CDR3 nucleotides read TGCAGCGTCCGTTCCGATACGCAGTATTTT. Encoded protein: CSVRSDTQYF. This sequence joins TRBV29-1 and TRBJ2-3; the D is unclear. This CDR3 has 10 amino acids. The V gene's germline CDR1 is SQVTM and CDR2 ANQGSEA. Trimming took 6 bases from V and 6 from J, leaving 7 bases between them.

This clonotype was recorded a few times. This rearrangement joins TRBV5-1 to TRBJ2-1, with TRBD1 as a possible D gene (5 bases). CDR1 is SGHRS and CDR2 is YFSETQ in the germline V gene. This CDR3 is built from 15 residues. Trimming took 0 bases from V and 1 from J, leaving 8 bases between them. The CDR3 spells CASSLEGWSYNEQFF. CDR3 sequence (DNA): TGCGCCAGCAGCTTGGAGGGGTGGTCCTACAATGAGCAGTTCTTC.

Regarding this clonotype: One junction end disagrees with the germline gene, perhaps due to a read error. The chain has TRBV7-2 and TRBJ2-6; maybe TRBD1 (7 bases). The CDR3 contains 15 residues. Germline V gives CDR1 SGHTA, CDR2 FQGNSA. DNA for the CDR3: TGTGCCAGCAGCTCGACAGGGACTGGGGCCAGCGTCCTGACTTTC. As protein: CASSSTGTGASVLTF. The full variable domain, with the rest looked up from reference TRBV7-2 and TRBJ2-6, is GAGVSQSPSNKVTEKGKDVELRCDPISGHTALYWYRQSLGQGLEFLIYFQGNSAPDKSGLPSDRFSAERTGGSVSTLTIQRTQQEDSAVYLCASSSTGTGASVLTFGAGSRLTVL.

The chain couples TRBV6-1 to TRBJ2-1, with D hard to call. The CDR3 spans 11 residues. V was pared by 2 bases and J by 8 bases, with 4 bases between. Germline V CDR1 and CDR2: MNHNS, SASEGT. The DNA for the CDR3 is TGTGCCAGCAGTGAACTCCATGAGCAGTTCTTC. This gives the protein CASSELHEQFF.

V usage is TRBV5-1 and J usage is TRBJ2-1; D perhaps matches TRBD2 (5 bases). V lost 1 base and J 12 bases, leaving 17 bases between the germline ends. Germline lookup yields CDR1 SGHRS and CDR2 YFSETQ. This CDR3 has 14 amino acids. The DNA for the CDR3 is TGCGCCAGCAGCTTGAGTCGTACGTCCGGAGGGCAGTTCTTC. It codes for CASSLSRTSGGQFF.

This chain joins TRBV12-3 or TRBV12-4 and TRBJ2-1; D possibly matches TRBD1 or TRBD2 (7 bases each). The CDR3 loop spans 15 amino acids. Trimming shortened V by 7 bases and J by 10 bases, and 23 bases separated the two germline ends. CDR3 sequence (DNA): TGTGCCAGCAAACGACCGGGACAGAGGGGGGGGGAGCAGTTCTTC. Protein sequence: CASKRPGQRGGEQFF.